The source of this T cell receptor beta chain is a study of chemoradiotherapy in HPV16-positive cancers. Study in general: A couple of HPV16-positive patients' cells yielded candidate HPV-specific clones and common motifs. Findings of the study overall: Candidate HPV-specific clones and E7-related TCR motifs grew in tumor during treatment.

The data were produced by immunoSEQ multiplex PCR, yet TCRdb's version contains in-frame clones alone and is incomplete. The sample yields 2,000 to 2,500 clones, roughly 80% seen once. The CDR3 contains 16 residues. Trimming left V 1 base short and J 1 base short, with 14 bases between. Germline CDR1 is SGHRS and CDR2 is YFSETQ. For this clone: Its target is not known.

This specimen was tumor tissue, taken from a patient who underwent chemoradiotherapy. The chain combines TRBV5-1 with TRBJ1-1, with D possibly being TRBD1 (5 bases). The source is a human donor with HPV-associated anogenital cancer. CDR3 nucleotide sequence: TGCGCCAGCAGCTTGAGCAGGGAATATGGGAACACTGAAGCTTTCTTT. Protein product: CASSLSREYGNTEAFF.